This TCR beta chain was identified in a study of blood T cells in healthy people across ages (dated by TCRdb to the mid-2010s). Regarding the complete study: In model experiments, template switching captured about one uniquely barcoded TCR beta cDNA molecule for every two T cells. To track age-related changes in TCR beta repertoire diversity, the study relied on deep sequencing normalized with unique cDNA molecular identifiers. Four age groups were formed from the donors: young (average roughly 15 years), middle-aged (around 39), aged (around 68) and long-lived (about 80). Donors of different ages were randomly distributed across sequencing lanes to avoid experimental bias. The study analyzed two additional independent replicas of 1 million unique cDNA reads from the same blood draw for two donors, one aged 18 to 29 and one aged 80 or older.

Library construction relied on 5' RACE. Instrument on record: Illumina HiSeq 2500. A second roughly 7 to 12 cycle PCR used a sample-barcoded 5' primer and a J-beta primer mix. A template-switch 5' adaptor carrying 12 random nucleotides introduced a unique molecular identifier onto each TCR beta cDNA molecule. At least 2.5 million CDR3-containing paired-end reads were obtained from each sample. First-strand cDNA synthesis was performed from all RNA using the Mint cDNA synthesis kit, with priming by a TRBC-specific oligonucleotide. All cDNA was treated with uracil-DNA glycosylase and then went through a first 18-cycle PCR with the universal primers M1SS and BC2_uni_R. Processing in the source paper ran as follows. For normalization, 1 million high-quality reads were randomly selected from each sample, with every read carrying a distinct molecular identifier. Reads sharing molecular identifiers were discarded rather than binned into consensus sequences. MiTCR, with a Q25 quality threshold and the strictest error-elimination algorithm, was used for CDR3 identification, clonotype clustering and error correction. Lower-bound total TCR beta diversity was estimated with a nonparametric unseen species model using Euler transformation. Clones were called with MiXCR by TCRdb after fastp trimmed the public reads at Q25, and only in-frame beta chains were retained. Each entry is one CDR3 protein sequence, shown with its most common DNA and genes. These V and J calls derive from TCRdb rather than the authors' analysis. Across this sample there are about 1.8 million distinct CDR3 sequences, with just under 50% seen only once. In total, the top ten clones hold less than 2.5% of the sample.

Donors were a few dozen systemically healthy Caucasian individuals from Russia aged about 6 to 100 years. Around 10 milliliters of peripheral blood were collected from each donor into EDTA-treated Vacutainer tubes. PBMCs were isolated by Ficoll-Paque density-gradient centrifugation, with at least 6.5 million obtained per sample. Trizol reagent was used to extract total RNA from PBMCs, with at least 6 micrograms per sample. The percentages of naive CD45RAhigh/CD27high T cells were determined by flow cytometry on a PBMC aliquot from every donor. The research as a whole found: Compared with the aged group, the long-lived group had more naive CD4+ T cells, fewer expanded clones and increased TCR diversity, a pattern suggesting age selection. There was a strong correlation between observed TCR beta diversity and the percentage of naive T cells measured by flow cytometry. Observed TCR beta diversity per million T cells fell roughly linearly with age, and a significant reduction was already apparent by age approximately 41. Because donor CMV infection status was unknown, age-related changes in expanded clonotypes were potentially confounded. Total diversity estimates from one million sequenced T cells were considered lower bounds and underestimates. Because profiling used bulk unsorted PBMCs, naive and antigen-experienced compartments could not be compared conclusively.

Reading from cysteine to phenylalanine, the CDR3 counts 13 amino acids. Only the CDR3 region is kept as DNA, spanning 39 bases read in frame from base 1. The germline V gene encodes CDR1 SNHLY and CDR2 FYNNEI. V trim: 7 bases; J trim: 9 bases; unmatched bases: 8. Concerning this clonotype itself: It has no known antigen specificity. No base qualities exist here, and no much larger clone lies one base off it.

The clonotype originates from a woman in her thirties or forties in good health. The chain joins TRBV2 to TRBJ2-3, with 9 bases in between that match TRBD2. Material: blood. The DNA reads TGTGCCAGCATCGGCGGGGGGGCTCCAACGCAGTATTTT. Its translation is CASIGGGAPTQYF.